Below are 25 T cell receptor beta chains sequenced from a single sample in a study of cytomegalovirus exposure and HLA in healthy donors. Use of 60 Vbeta and 13 Jbeta primers characterized the PCR. Clones were read by immunoSEQ multiplex PCR, and TCRdb kept only the in-frame ones, dropping some. The sample holds 100,000 to 150,000 clones, around 80% seen once. The sequencing sample was made of PBMCs. These TCRs come from a man aged 50 to 59 in good health and CMV-seronegative.

The V and J genes are TRBV4-1 and TRBJ2-3, with 7 positions matching TRBD1. Per germline, CDR1 MGHRA and CDR2 YSYEKL. CDR3 length: 18 amino acids. Trimming cost V 0 bases and J 3 bases; bases outside gene matches: 12. The CDR3 region is CASSQDTPGQSTTDTQYF. The DNA of the CDR3 is TGCGCCAGCAGCCAAGATACGCCGGGACAGTCGACGACAGATACGCAGTATTTT.

The J gene is TRBJ2-7, the V gene TRBV9; 8 bases map to TRBD1. Germline loops: CDR1 SGDLS, CDR2 YYNGEE. CDR3 length: 16 residues. V dropped 3 bases and J dropped 2; count of bases not matched to a gene: 10. CDR3 nucleotides: TGTGCCAGCAGCGCCGGACAGGGCCGAAGCACCTACGAGCAGTACTTC. As protein: CASSAGQGRSTYEQYF.

The genes are TRBV6-1 and TRBJ1-1; possible D gene TRBD1, 6 bases. Trimming pared 4 bases from V and 1 base from J, leaving 13 bases between. Germline CDR1 is MNHNS and CDR2 is SASEGT. CDR3 length equals 15 residues. CDR3 amino acids: CASSASGAGNTEAFF. CDR3 DNA: TGTGCCAGCAGTGCCTCAGGGGCGGGGAACACTGAAGCTTTCTTT.

In DNA, the CDR3 is TGTGCCAGCGAGACCGGGACAGGGGTCCATGGCTACACCTTC. This gives the protein CASETGTGVHGYTF. This sequence joins TRBV18 and TRBJ1-2; 10 bases match TRBD1. This CDR3 comprises 14 residues. Per germline, CDR1 KGHSH and CDR2 LQKENI. Losses at the gene ends were 8 bases for V and 6 bases for J; bases not matched to a gene: 9.

This chain links TRBV5-1 with TRBJ2-5, with D possibly TRBD2 on 5 matching bases. The CDR3 sequence is 11 residues long. Germline assignment: CDR1 SGHRS and CDR2 YFSETQ. Trimming pared 5 bases from V and 5 bases from J, leaving 7 bases between. Here the CDR3 reads CASREAETQYF. CDR3 nucleotides: TGCGCCAGCAGGGAGGCGGAGACCCAGTACTTC.

The J gene is TRBJ2-7, the V gene TRBV7-9, with D perhaps TRBD2 (7 bases). From germline, CDR1 is SEHNR and CDR2 FQNEAQ (reference sequence). The CDR3 loop spans 14 amino acids. The germline V and J ends were trimmed by 3 bases and 0 bases, with 9 bases remaining between them. This CDR3 reads CASSLGGASYEQYV. CDR3 DNA: TGTGCCAGCAGCTTGGGGGGGGCCTCCTACGAGCAGTACGTC.

The chain joins TRBV29-1 to TRBJ2-5, with D unclear. The germline V and J ends were trimmed by 5 bases and 4 bases, with 14 bases remaining between them. Germline V gene data show CDR1 as SQVTM and CDR2 as ANQGSEA. This CDR3 has 13 residues. CDR3 bases: TGCAGCGTTCACCAGACGGGTGCAGAGACCCAGTACTTC. It yields the protein CSVHQTGAETQYF.

The V gene is TRBV7-2, the J gene TRBJ2-7; the D is unclear. Trimming took 8 bases from V and 3 from J, leaving 17 bases between them. Germline lookup yields CDR1 SGHTA and CDR2 FQGNSA. The CDR3 length is 14 residues. The CDR3 DNA is TGTGCCAGCGCCGGTAGTCCCAACTTCTACGAGCAGTACTTC. Amino acid sequence: CASAGSPNFYEQYF.

J is TRBJ2-1 and V is TRBV5-4; TRBD2 is a possible D gene (6 bases). Germline V gene sequence: CDR1 SGHNT, CDR2 YYREEE (reference sequence). The length of the CDR3 is 14 residues. V was cut by 2 bases and J by 5 bases, with 11 bases left in between. This chain's CDR3 is CASSFRGGNNEQFF. CDR3 coding DNA: TGTGCCAGCAGCTTCCGGGGAGGAAACAATGAGCAGTTCTTC.

J is TRBJ2-3 and V is TRBV5-1, with TRBD1 as a possible D gene (5 bases). The germline V and J ends were trimmed by 1 base and 4 bases, with 10 bases remaining between them. The germline CDR1 and CDR2 sequences are SGHRS and YFSETQ. The CDR3 runs to 14 residues. CDR3 nucleotides: TGCGCCAGCAGCTTGAGTGACAGCCCAGATACGCAGTATTTT. Protein sequence: CASSLSDSPDTQYF.

V gene TRBV19 combines with J gene TRBJ2-5; 10 positions match TRBD1. TRBJ2-7 matches the DNA end more closely, so the J call is doubtful. The CDR3 contains 14 residues. Germline V gene lookup returns CDR1 LNHDA and CDR2 SQIVND (reference sequence). CDR3 sequence (DNA): TGTGCCACCGCGCCGACAGGGGGCTTGAACGAGCAGTACTTC. This sequence encodes CATAPTGGLNEQYF.

V usage is TRBV5-8 and J usage is TRBJ1-5; perhaps TRBD1 as D (6 bases). Germline V CDR1 and CDR2: SGHTS, YDEGEE. The CDR3 has 13 residues. V lost 9 bases, J lost 4 bases, and 14 bases lay in between. DNA of the CDR3: TGTGCCACCCACAGGGAGGGTAATCAGCCCCAGCATTTT. Protein: CATHREGNQPQHF.

This clone has just a few counts. This chain connects TRBV18 to TRBJ1-5; possible D gene TRBD1, 5 bases. There are 14 residues in the CDR3. Per the germline V gene, CDR1 is KGHSH and CDR2 is LQKENI. V shed 4 bases and J shed 1 base, with 8 bases lying between them. The CDR3 DNA sequence: TGTGCCAGCTCACAAGGGGCGAGCAATCAGCCCCAGCATTTT. It is translated as CASSQGASNQPQHF.

This chain links TRBV4-2 with TRBJ2-1; TRBD1 matches 10 bases. The V gene end was trimmed by 1 base and the J gene end by 7 bases; junction bases not matched to a gene: 4. Germline V CDR1 and CDR2: LGHNA, YNFKEQ. This CDR3 has 15 residues. CDR3 in DNA: TGTGCCAGCAGCCAAGGGACAGGGGGATATAATGAGCAGTTCTTC. It encodes CASSQGTGGYNEQFF.

This clone showed up just once. The chain links TRBV6-1 to TRBJ2-5; TRBD1 matches 9 bases. The closer fit of TRBJ2-7 to the DNA end suggests the J call may be wrong. Looked up from germline, CDR1 is MNHNS and CDR2 is SASEGT. The CDR3 length is 17 residues. The CDR3 protein is CASSDPGGQGPSGEQYF. CDR3 DNA sequence: TGTGCCAGCAGTGACCCGGGCGGACAGGGGCCTAGTGGCGAGCAGTACTTC.

J is TRBJ2-3 and V is TRBV4-2, with TRBD1 matching 7 bases. Trimming at V came to 4 bases and at J to 4 bases, leaving 11 bases not matched to a gene. The CDR3 extends over 16 amino acids. Looked up from germline, CDR1 is LGHNA and CDR2 is YNFKEQ. The DNA of the CDR3 is TGTGCCAGCAGCCTCGACAGGGAATCGCTGGCAGATACGCAGTATTTT. Protein sequence: CASSLDRESLADTQYF.

This clone was recorded a few times. The chain combines TRBV27 with TRBJ2-1; 10 bases are shared with TRBD2. The J segment lost 4 bases and the V segment lost 6 bases, leaving 3 bases of the junction unmatched. The germline V gene has CDR1 MNHEY and CDR2 SMNVEV (reference sequence). This CDR3 spans 14 amino acids. The CDR3, as DNA: TGTGCCAGCAGGGGGACTAGCGAGTACAATGAGCAGTTCTTC. Amino acids: CASRGTSEYNEQFF.

V and J are TRBV10-3 and TRBJ1-2, with 8 bases lining up with TRBD1. The V segment lost 6 bases and the J segment 8 bases; nucleotides outside the gene matches: 11. The CDR3 runs to 14 residues. The germline V gene has CDR1 ENHRY and CDR2 SYGVKD. The CDR3 nucleotides read TGTGCCATCAGCGAAGGACAGGGCATTTTCGGCTACACCTTC. It codes for CAISEGQGIFGYTF.

This clone was counted only a few times. One end of the junction does not line up with germline, which may come from a read error. The rearrangement links TRBV10-3 to TRBJ2-3, with 10 positions matching TRBD1. There are 14 residues in the CDR3. CDR1 is ENHRY, CDR2 SYGVKD, per germline. CDR3 DNA sequence: TGTGCCACCAGTGGGACAGGGGCCTCAGATACGCAGTATTTT. This codes for CATSGTGASDTQYF.

V gene TRBV6-5 combines with J gene TRBJ1-1, with TRBD1 matching over 7 bases. CDR1 and CDR2 from the germline V gene are MNHEY and SVGAGI. The CDR3 consists of 13 residues. Unmatched junction bases numbered 1, after V lost 0 bases and J lost 6 bases. The CDR3 protein is CASSYSGTAEAFF. Here the CDR3 DNA reads TGTGCCAGCAGTTACTCGGGGACAGCTGAAGCTTTCTTT.

The V and J genes are TRBV20-1 and TRBJ2-7; perhaps TRBD1 as D (6 bases). The CDR3 covers 11 residues. In germline, CDR1 is DFQATT, CDR2 SNEGSKA (reference sequence). V was cut by 5 bases and J by 4 bases, with 9 bases left in between. The CDR3 spells CSASRGYEQYV. For the CDR3, the DNA is TGCAGTGCTTCCAGGGGATACGAGCAGTACGTC.

The chain has TRBV5-5 and TRBJ1-2; 7 nucleotides match TRBD1. Germline CDR1 is SGHKS and CDR2 is YYEKEE (reference sequence). J gave up 8 bases and V 4 bases, and 8 bases lay outside the gene matches. This CDR3 is 13 amino acids long. Here the CDR3 DNA reads TGTGCCAGCAGCGGACAGGATCGAGGCGGCTACACCTTC. Its translation is CASSGQDRGGYTF.

The chain has TRBV25-1 and TRBJ2-1; 7 nucleotides match TRBD1. Germline CDR1 and CDR2: MGHDK and SYGVNS. V shed 4 bases and J 3 bases; nucleotides not matched to a gene: 3. This CDR3 is built from 14 residues. The CDR3 protein is CASSGRDSYNEQFF. The DNA of the CDR3 is TGTGCCAGCAGTGGACGGGACAGCTACAATGAGCAGTTCTTC.

The genes are TRBV5-6 and TRBJ1-2; TRBD1 might be the D (5 bases). Germline CDR1 is SGHDT and CDR2 is YYEEEE. The CDR3 is 15 amino acids. Trimming shortened V by 1 base and J by 0 bases, and 10 bases separated the two germline ends. CDR3 coding DNA: TGTGCCAGCAGCTTGAGGACACAGGCTAACTATGGCTACACCTTC. It encodes CASSLRTQANYGYTF.

The chain recombines TRBV4-1 with TRBJ1-6; 9 positions agree with TRBD1. In germline, CDR1 is MGHRA, CDR2 YSYEKL. V was pared by 4 bases and J by 7 bases, with 5 bases of the junction left unmatched. The CDR3 has 15 residues. CDR3 protein: CASSPPGQGNSPLHF. The DNA of the CDR3 is TGCGCCAGCAGCCCCCCGGGACAGGGAAATTCACCCCTCCACTTT.